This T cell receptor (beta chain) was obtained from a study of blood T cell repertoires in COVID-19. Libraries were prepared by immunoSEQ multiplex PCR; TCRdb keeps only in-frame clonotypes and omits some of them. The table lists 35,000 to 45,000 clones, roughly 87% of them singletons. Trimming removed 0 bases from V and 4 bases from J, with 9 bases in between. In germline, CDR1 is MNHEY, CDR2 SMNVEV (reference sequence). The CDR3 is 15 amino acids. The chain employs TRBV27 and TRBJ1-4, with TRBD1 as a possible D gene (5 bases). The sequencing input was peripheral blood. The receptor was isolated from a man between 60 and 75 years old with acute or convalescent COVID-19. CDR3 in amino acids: CASSLSGLYNEKLFF. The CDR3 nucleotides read TGTGCCAGCAGTTTATCGGGACTGTATAATGAAAAACTGTTTTTT.